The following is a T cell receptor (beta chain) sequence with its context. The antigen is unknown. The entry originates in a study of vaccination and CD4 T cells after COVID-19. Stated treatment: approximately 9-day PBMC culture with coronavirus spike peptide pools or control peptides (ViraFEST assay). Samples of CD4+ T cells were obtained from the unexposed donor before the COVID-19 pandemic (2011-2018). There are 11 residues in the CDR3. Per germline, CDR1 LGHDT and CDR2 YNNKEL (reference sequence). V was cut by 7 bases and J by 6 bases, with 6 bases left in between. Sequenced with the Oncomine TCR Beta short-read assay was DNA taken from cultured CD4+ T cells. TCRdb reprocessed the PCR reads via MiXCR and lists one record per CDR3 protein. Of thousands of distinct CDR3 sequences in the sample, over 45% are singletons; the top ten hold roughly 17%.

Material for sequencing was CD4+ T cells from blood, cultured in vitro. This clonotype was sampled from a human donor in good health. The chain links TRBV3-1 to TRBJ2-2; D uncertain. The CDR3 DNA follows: TGTGCCAGCAAGTCGGCCGGGGAGCTGTTTTTT. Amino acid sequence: CASKSAGELFF.